Following are 25 T cell receptor beta chains from one sample sequenced in a study of T cell responses to AZD1222 COVID-19 vaccine. The table came from immunoSEQ multiplex PCR; TCRdb's copy has only in-frame clones and leaves some out. The sample has about 180,000 clones, around 90% seen once. The source material was peripheral blood, sampled on day 0 of AZD1222 vaccination. The receptor source for this set is an adult in good health.

The J gene is TRBJ1-4, the V gene TRBV28; D is possibly TRBD1 (6 bases). V shed 11 bases and J shed 7 bases, with 17 bases lying between them. The germline V gene encodes CDR1 MDHEN and CDR2 SYDVKM. CDR3 length: 13 amino acids. Written as DNA, the CDR3 is TGTGCCGGGGGGGGCAGGACGGGTGAAAAACTGTTTTTT. Amino acids: CAGGGRTGEKLFF.

V and J are TRBV5-1 and TRBJ2-3, with 7 bases that match TRBD2. CDR1 and CDR2 from the germline V gene are SGHRS and YFSETQ. V lost 1 base, J lost 0 bases, and 5 bases stayed unmatched. The CDR3 spans 16 residues. The CDR3 protein is CASSLISGGSTDTQYF. CDR3 nucleotides: TGCGCCAGCAGCTTGATTTCGGGGGGAAGCACAGATACGCAGTATTTT.

The chain is built from TRBV5-6 and TRBJ1-1, with no clear D. This CDR3 is built from 14 residues. V lost 0 bases and J lost 1, with 7 bases in between. Germline assignment: CDR1 SGHDT and CDR2 YYEEEE. In DNA form, the CDR3 reads TGTGCCAGCAGCTTGGAATACAGGAACACTGAAGCTTTCTTT. It yields the protein CASSLEYRNTEAFF.

This clone was picked up a small number of times. The J gene is TRBJ1-4, the V gene TRBV30; D remains unclear. V was clipped by 1 base and J by 7 bases, with 10 bases between them. CDR1 and CDR2 from the germline V gene are GTSNPN and SVGIG (reference sequence). This CDR3 contains 13 residues. In DNA, the CDR3 is TGTGCCTGGAGTGGTGGGGTGGGTGAAAAACTGTTTTTT. Translation: CAWSGGVGEKLFF.

The J gene is TRBJ2-7, the V gene TRBV5-6; 9 bases fit TRBD2. CDR3 size: 16 residues. V was clipped by 3 bases and J by 2 bases; unmatched bases: 9. Germline V gives CDR1 SGHDT, CDR2 YYEEEE. DNA for the CDR3: TGTGCCAGCAGCTCCCTCGGGCGGGAGGGAACCTACGAGCAGTACTTC. Residues: CASSSLGREGTYEQYF.

The V and J genes are TRBV19 and TRBJ1-5; the match to TRBD1 covers 9 bases. The junction had 15 bases not matched to a gene; V was cut back by 5 bases and J by 7 bases. CDR3 length: 17 amino acids. Germline values: CDR1 LNHDA, CDR2 SQIVND (reference sequence). DNA of the CDR3: TGTGCCAGTAGTCGCCCGGGACAGGGAGTAGGAGGGCAGCCCCAGCATTTT. It yields the protein CASSRPGQGVGGQPQHF.

The V gene is TRBV27, the J gene TRBJ1-1; possibly TRBD1 for D (5 bases). Deletions cut 6 bases from V and 1 base from J, with 9 bases between. CDR3 length: 13 amino acids. Germline assignment: CDR1 MNHEY and CDR2 SMNVEV (reference sequence). DNA of the CDR3: TGTGCCAGCAGGGGGGTCCCGAACACTGAAGCTTTCTTT. As protein: CASRGVPNTEAFF.

The rearrangement uses TRBV5-1 and TRBJ1-1, with a weak D call TRBD1 (5 bases). Germline V lookup: CDR1 SGHRS, CDR2 YFSETQ. The CDR3 loop spans 15 amino acids. Trimming removed 2 bases at V and 4 bases at J, with 15 bases between. The CDR3 sequence is CASSFRNRTFTEAFF. The CDR3 region has the DNA TGCGCCAGCAGCTTTCGTAACAGGACTTTCACTGAAGCTTTCTTT.

The chain combines TRBV19 with TRBJ1-1; 7 nucleotides match TRBD1. The CDR3 length is 16 residues. Germline V gene lookup returns CDR1 LNHDA and CDR2 SQIVND (reference sequence). V dropped 5 bases and J dropped 0; count of bases not matched to a gene: 9. Here the CDR3 reads CASSRSAGQMNTEAFF. The CDR3 DNA follows: TGTGCCAGTAGTCGGTCCGCGGGACAGATGAACACTGAAGCTTTCTTT.

The rearrangement joins TRBV14 to TRBJ1-6; 8 bases map to TRBD1. Germline loops: CDR1 SGHDN, CDR2 FVKESK. The V segment lost 3 bases and the J segment 7 bases; nucleotides outside the gene matches: 5. The CDR3 has 15 amino acids. The CDR3 spells CASSQDRVANSPLHF. CDR3 DNA: TGTGCCAGCAGCCAGGACAGGGTTGCGAATTCACCCCTCCACTTT.

This chain uses TRBV7-9 with TRBJ1-1; a weak D match, TRBD1 (5 bases). The V gene's germline CDR1 is SEHNR and CDR2 FQNEAQ (reference sequence). CDR3 length: 14 amino acids. V was trimmed by 0 bases and J by 7 bases, leaving 12 bases between them. The CDR3 sequence: CASSLADSRSEAFF. CDR3 bases: TGTGCCAGCAGCTTAGCCGACAGCAGGAGTGAAGCTTTCTTT.

CDR3 bases: TGTGCCAGTAATAAACTGTATAATTCACCCCTCCACTTT. This codes for CASNKLYNSPLHF. The chain employs TRBV19 and TRBJ1-6, with no clear D. V lost 7 bases, J lost 4 bases, and 8 bases lay in between. Germline V gene lookup returns CDR1 LNHDA and CDR2 SQIVND (reference sequence). The CDR3 sequence is 13 residues long.

The chain carries TRBV7-2 and TRBJ2-5; 7 bases match TRBD1. CDR1 is SGHTA, CDR2 FQGNSA, per germline. The CDR3 spans 15 residues. The V gene end was trimmed by 5 bases and the J gene end by 3 bases; junction bases not matched to a gene: 9. CDR3 nucleotide sequence: TGTGCCAGCAGCCCGGCCCGGGACAGAAAAGAGACCCAGTACTTC. This translates into CASSPARDRKETQYF.

V and J are TRBV7-6 and TRBJ1-4; D is ambiguous. Trimming stripped 1 base from V and 8 bases from J, with 5 bases between. Germline V gene lookup returns CDR1 SGHVS and CDR2 FNYEAQ. This CDR3 spans 12 amino acids. The CDR3 protein is CASSLEREKLFF. The CDR3 DNA is TGTGCCAGCAGCTTAGAGAGGGAAAAACTGTTTTTT. Variable domain in full (rest from reference TRBV7-6 and TRBJ1-4): GAGVSQSPRYKVTKRGQDVALRCDPISGHVSLYWYRQALGQGPEFLTYFNYEAQQDKSGLPNDRFSAERPEGSISTLTIQRTEQRDSAMYRCASSLEREKLFFGSGTQLSVL.

The rearrangement links TRBV6-5 to TRBJ1-4, with unresolved D. The V gene's germline CDR1 is MNHEY and CDR2 SVGAGI. This CDR3 comprises 15 residues. V lost 2 bases, J lost 5 bases, and 12 bases lay in between. CDR3 coding DNA: TGTGCCAGCAGTTACGACGGGGTCCGGAATGAAAAACTGTTTTTT. Its protein is CASSYDGVRNEKLFF.

V and J are TRBV7-3 and TRBJ2-3; 7 bases match TRBD2. Trimming took 4 bases from V and 1 from J; bases not matched to a gene: 5. The V gene's germline CDR1 is SGHTA and CDR2 FQGTGA. There are 15 residues in the CDR3. The CDR3 loop reads CASSSSSGGTDTQYF. The CDR3 DNA reads as TGTGCCAGCAGCTCATCTAGCGGAGGCACAGATACGCAGTATTTT.

The rearrangement joins TRBV6-5 to TRBJ1-4; possible D gene TRBD1, 6 bases. V was pared by 5 bases and J by 3 bases, with 13 bases between. Germline CDR1 MNHEY, CDR2 SVGAGI. This CDR3 region has 15 residues. CDR3 DNA: TGTGCCAGCAGTCAACAGGGCGGTGCTAATGAAAAACTGTTTTTT. It specifies CASSQQGGANEKLFF.

The chain links TRBV30 to TRBJ2-7; D gene ambiguous. This CDR3 comprises 14 residues. The germline gives CDR1 GTSNPN, CDR2 SVGIG (reference sequence). V dropped 4 bases and J dropped 7 bases, with 20 bases sitting between them. The CDR3, as DNA: TGTGCCTGGACCCCCAGTCCTCTTCTGGGGGAGCAGTACTTC. Translated: CAWTPSPLLGEQYF. The whole variable domain, filled in from reference TRBV30 and TRBJ2-7, reads SQTIHQWPATLVQPVGSPLSLECTVEGTSNPNLYWYRQAAGRGLQLLFYSVGIGQISSEVPQNLSASRPQDRQFILSSKKLLLSDSGFYLCAWTPSPLLGEQYFGPGTRLTVT.

The chain couples TRBV5-1 to TRBJ1-1; tentative D call: TRBD1 (5 bases). V was trimmed by 4 bases and J by 3 bases, leaving 19 bases between them. Germline V gene sequence: CDR1 SGHRS, CDR2 YFSETQ. CDR3 length: 16 residues. The CDR3 region has the DNA TGCGCCAGCAGCCCCCGGGACCCTAAATTGGACACTGAAGCTTTCTTT. Its protein product is CASSPRDPKLDTEAFF. The full variable domain, its missing parts supplied by reference TRBV5-1 and TRBJ1-1, is KAGVTQTPRYLIKTRGQQVTLSCSPISGHRSVSWYQQTPGQGLQFLFEYFSETQRNKGNFPGRFSGRQFSNSRSEMNVSTLELGDSALYLCASSPRDPKLDTEAFFGQGTRLTVV.

This chain links TRBV19 with TRBJ2-3, with 10 bases aligning to TRBD2. CDR3 length: 16 amino acids. Germline CDR1 LNHDA, CDR2 SQIVND (reference sequence). V trimming: 3 bases; J trimming: 4 bases; junction bases outside the gene matches: 7. CDR3 region: CASSMASGSSADTQYF. CDR3 nucleotide sequence: TGTGCCAGTAGTATGGCTAGCGGGAGCTCAGCAGATACGCAGTATTTT. Supplemented by reference TRBV19 and TRBJ2-3, the full variable domain reads DGGITQSPKYLFRKEGQNVTLSCEQNLNHDAMYWYRQDPGQGLRLIYYSQIVNDFQKGDIAEGYSVSREKKESFPLTVTSAQKNPTAFYLCASSMASGSSADTQYFGPGTRLTVL.

The V and J genes are TRBV30 and TRBJ1-3; D not resolved. Germline V gene data show CDR1 as GTSNPN and CDR2 as SVGIG (reference sequence). V lost 3 bases, J lost 1 base, and 7 bases lay in between. The CDR3 totals 13 residues. The CDR3 DNA sequence: TGTGCCTGGAGGCGGAGATCTGGAAACACCATATATTTT. Protein product: CAWRRRSGNTIYF.

This chain links TRBV25-1 with TRBJ2-7; D unresolved. The CDR3 is made up of 14 amino acids. Germline loops: CDR1 MGHDK, CDR2 SYGVNS. V lost 3 bases and J 2 bases, leaving 11 bases between the germline ends. The CDR3 is CASSEDSLPYEQYF. The CDR3 region has the DNA TGTGCCAGCAGTGAGGATAGCTTGCCCTACGAGCAGTACTTC.

The V and J genes are TRBV27 and TRBJ2-7; D might be TRBD1 (7 bases). V lost 8 bases, J lost 3 bases, and 17 bases lay in between. This CDR3 region has 14 residues. CDR1 is MNHEY and CDR2 is SMNVEV in the germline V gene (reference sequence). The CDR3 here is CASSSAGGIYEQYF. CDR3 bases: TGTGCCAGCTCCTCGGCAGGGGGGATCTACGAGCAGTACTTC.

The rearrangement links TRBV2 to TRBJ2-1; 9 bases line up with TRBD1. The V and J ends lost 4 bases and 6 bases, in that order; junction bases with no gene match: 10. The germline CDR1 and CDR2 sequences are SNHLY and FYNNEI. This CDR3 comprises 16 residues. The CDR3 DNA reads as TGTGCCAGCAGTGTAAAAGGACAGGGGTCGGGCAATGAGCAGTTCTTC. Translated, it gives CASSVKGQGSGNEQFF.

This chain connects TRBV28 to TRBJ1-5; 7 bases line up with TRBD1. There are 15 residues in the CDR3. V gave up 6 bases and J gave up 4 bases; unmatched junction bases: 9. Germline V gene sequence: CDR1 MDHEN, CDR2 SYDVKM. The CDR3 region is CASSHSGTDNQPQHF. CDR3 DNA sequence: TGTGCCAGCAGCCACTCGGGGACAGATAATCAGCCCCAGCATTTT.